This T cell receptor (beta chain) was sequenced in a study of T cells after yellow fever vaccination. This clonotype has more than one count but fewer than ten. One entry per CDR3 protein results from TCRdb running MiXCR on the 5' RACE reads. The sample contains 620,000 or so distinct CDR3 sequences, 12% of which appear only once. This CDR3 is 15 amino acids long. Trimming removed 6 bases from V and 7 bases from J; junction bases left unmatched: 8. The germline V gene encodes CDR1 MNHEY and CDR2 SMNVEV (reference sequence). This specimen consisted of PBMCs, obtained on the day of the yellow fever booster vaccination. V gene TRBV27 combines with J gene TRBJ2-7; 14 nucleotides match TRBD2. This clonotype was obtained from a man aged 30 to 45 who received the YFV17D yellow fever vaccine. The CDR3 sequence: CASRLGTSGSGEQYF. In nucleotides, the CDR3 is TGTGCCAGCAGACTCGGGACTAGCGGGAGCGGGGAGCAGTACTTC.